Below are 30 T cell receptor beta chains sequenced from a single sample in a study of response to subunit inactivated influenza vaccine listed by TCRdb under 2018. Library method: RT-PCR. Sequencing used an Illumina HiSeq 2500. In TCRdb, the public reads were trimmed at Q25 with fastp and aligned with MiXCR, with productive beta chains retained. Entries are consolidated by CDR3 protein sequence, retaining the most common genes and DNA. The table for this sample lists 600,000 to 850,000 distinct CDR3 sequences; around 15% of them were counted only once. Approximately 7.6% of the sample is in the top ten clones. The source was PBMCs from blood, collected approximately 15 days before vaccination. The receptors here all came from a man aged 45-65 years who received an inactivated influenza vaccine. Donor details come from another sample of the same person, matched by shared clones.

This clonotype has a count of ten or more. The chain uses TRBV7-9 and TRBJ2-7; 8 bases agree with TRBD1. The CDR3 runs 12 residues. Germline CDR1 and CDR2: SEHNR and FQNEAQ (reference sequence). The V gene end was trimmed by 5 bases and the J gene end by 6 bases; junction bases not matched to a gene: 3. CDR3 coding DNA: TGTGCCAGCAGCCGTGACAGGGGCGAGCAGTACTTC. It encodes CASSRDRGEQYF.

This clonotype was observed a handful of times. The gene calls are TRBV5-1 and TRBJ1-1, with D unresolved. This CDR3 has 16 amino acids. From germline, CDR1 is SGHRS and CDR2 YFSETQ. Trimming left V 0 bases short and J 0 bases short, with 12 bases between. CDR3 nucleotides: TGCGCCAGCAGCTTGGGACGGAGTTCCATGAACACTGAAGCTTTCTTT. As protein: CASSLGRSSMNTEAFF.

This clonotype was picked up a small number of times. This sequence joins TRBV28 and TRBJ1-5, with 8 bases that match TRBD1. The CDR3 extends over 16 amino acids. Germline loops: CDR1 MDHEN, CDR2 SYDVKM. V was clipped by 3 bases and J by 6 bases; unmatched bases: 10. CDR3 sequence (DNA): TGTGCCAGCAGTTTCTCCTGGACAGGGACATCTCAGCCCCAGCATTTT. Its protein product is CASSFSWTGTSQPQHF.

The chain couples TRBV9 to TRBJ2-5; weak D call: TRBD2 (5 bases). CDR3 size: 15 residues. Between the trimmed V and J ends, which lost 0 bases and 4 bases, there was a span of 13 bases. CDR1 and CDR2 (germline): SGDLS, YYNGEE. The CDR3 sequence is CASSVDRGGGETQYF. In DNA, the CDR3 is TGTGCCAGCAGCGTAGATCGCGGAGGCGGAGAGACCCAGTACTTC.

This chain joins TRBV7-8 and TRBJ2-7; D remains unclear. CDR1 SGHVS and CDR2 FQNEAQ come from the germline V gene. This CDR3 has 15 residues. V was trimmed by 1 base and J by 0 bases, leaving 10 bases between them. CDR3 protein: CASSLEGSHSYEQYF. Here the CDR3 DNA reads TGTGCCAGCAGCTTAGAAGGCAGCCACTCCTACGAGCAGTACTTC.

This clonotype was detected a few times. J is TRBJ2-1 and V is TRBV20-1; a weak D match, TRBD2 (6 bases). This CDR3 has 14 residues. Germline lookup yields CDR1 DFQATT and CDR2 SNEGSKA (reference sequence). The ends were cut back, 3 bases at V and 7 bases at J, with 16 bases in the middle. CDR3 bases: TGCAGTGCTAGCGTCCAGGGTGGGGGGAATGAGCAGTTCTTC. Amino acid sequence: CSASVQGGGNEQFF.

This clonotype came up many times. The chain joins TRBV4-3 to TRBJ2-2, with D tentatively TRBD1 (6 bases). Trimming stripped 1 base from V and 7 bases from J, with 16 bases between. This CDR3 spans 16 amino acids. Germline CDR1 LGHNA, CDR2 YSLEER. The CDR3 DNA is TGCGCCAGCAGCCAAGCTCTGAACAGGGTTGGCGGGGAGCTGTTTTTT. Translated: CASSQALNRVGGELFF.

The chain employs TRBV7-2 and TRBJ1-2; perhaps TRBD1 as D (6 bases). The germline V gene has CDR1 SGHTA and CDR2 FQGNSA. V was cut by 0 bases and J by 3 bases, with 8 bases left in between. The CDR3 sequence is 14 residues long. CDR3 bases: TGTGCCAGCAGCTTAGCTAGGACAGACTATGGCTACACCTTC. Protein product: CASSLARTDYGYTF.

In this sample, this clonotype turned up a few times. The chain employs TRBV6-5 and TRBJ2-7, with D tentatively TRBD1 (6 bases). Germline CDR1 reads MNHEY; CDR2 reads SVGAGI. The CDR3 consists of 12 residues. Trimming shortened V by 6 bases and J by 6 bases, and 12 bases separated the two germline ends. As DNA, the CDR3 is TGTGCCAGCAGAACAGGGTTTGCCGAGCAGTACTTC. This codes for CASRTGFAEQYF.

The V gene is TRBV4-1, the J gene TRBJ2-3; D is possibly TRBD2 (5 bases). Trimming pared 1 base from V and 11 bases from J, leaving 19 bases between. The CDR3 is 15 amino acids. Germline V CDR1 and CDR2: MGHRA, YSYEKL. CDR3: CASSQVTARVEKQYF. For the CDR3, the DNA is TGCGCCAGCAGCCAAGTTACGGCGAGGGTTGAGAAGCAGTATTTT.

This clonotype has just a few counts. The V and J genes are TRBV20-1 and TRBJ2-1, with D unresolved. Trimming pared 0 bases from V and 5 bases from J, leaving 8 bases between. CDR1 is DFQATT, CDR2 SNEGSKA, per germline (reference sequence). This CDR3 comprises 13 residues. The CDR3 spells CSAREEIDNEQFF. The CDR3, as DNA: TGCAGTGCTAGAGAAGAAATTGACAATGAGCAGTTCTTC.

The rearrangement uses TRBV7-6 and TRBJ2-5; 12 bases agree with TRBD2. The CDR3 sequence is 16 residues long. Germline CDR1 is SGHVS and CDR2 is FNYEAQ. The ends lost 6 bases at V and 4 bases at J; junction bases unmatched: 9. CDR3 nucleotides: TGTGCCAGCAGAAGGGCTAGCGGGAGGGGAGGAGAGACCCAGTACTTC. It is translated as CASRRASGRGGETQYF.

This clonotype was recorded at least ten times. This chain links TRBV14 with TRBJ2-1; 15 bases agree with TRBD2. CDR3 length: 20 residues. The J segment lost 1 base and the V segment lost 4 bases, leaving 11 bases of the junction unmatched. CDR1 is SGHDN, CDR2 FVKESK, per germline. The CDR3 protein is CASSPGLEGLAGGSYNEQFF. CDR3 coding DNA: TGTGCCAGCAGCCCTGGTCTTGAGGGACTAGCGGGAGGATCCTACAATGAGCAGTTCTTC.

This clonotype has just a few counts. The rearrangement links TRBV10-2 to TRBJ2-1; 8 bases agree with TRBD2. The ends lost 5 bases at V and 4 bases at J; junction bases unmatched: 7. Germline CDR1 is WSHSY and CDR2 is SAAADI. The CDR3 loop spans 15 amino acids. CDR3 amino acids: CASSQGTRDYNEQFF. In DNA form, the CDR3 reads TGCGCCAGCAGTCAGGGGACTAGGGATTACAATGAGCAGTTCTTC.

The V call is TRBV4-3, the J call TRBJ1-6; D ambiguous. V lost 1 base to trimming and J lost 0 bases, with 13 bases between them. Per the germline V gene, CDR1 is LGHNA and CDR2 is YSLEER. The CDR3 sequence is 18 residues long. The CDR3 sequence is CASSQACGGCSYNSPLHF. The CDR3 DNA reads TGCGCCAGCAGCCAAGCGTGTGGAGGGTGCTCCTATAATTCACCCCTCCACTTT.

The chain combines TRBV15 with TRBJ2-7; D remains ambiguous. V lost 0 bases and J 5 bases, leaving 14 bases between the germline ends. CDR1 is LNHNV, CDR2 YYDKDF, per germline (reference sequence). This CDR3 has 15 residues. CDR3 amino acids: CATSRDRSQNHEQYF. The CDR3 DNA is TGTGCCACCAGCAGAGACAGGTCCCAAAACCACGAGCAGTACTTC.

The table lists this clonotype with a few counts. The CDR3 region has the DNA TGTGCCATCAGCCTGGATTACCCGTACACAGATACGCAGTATTTT. This sequence encodes CAISLDYPYTDTQYF. The gene calls are TRBV10-3 and TRBJ2-3; unclear D gene. CDR1 ENHRY and CDR2 SYGVKD come from the germline V gene. The CDR3 spans 15 residues. Trimming shortened V by 6 bases and J by 2 bases, and 15 bases separated the two germline ends.

The J gene is TRBJ2-7, the V gene TRBV20-1, with 11 positions matching TRBD2. V shed 1 base and J 3 bases; nucleotides not matched to a gene: 5. The CDR3 is made up of 15 amino acids. The germline V gene has CDR1 DFQATT and CDR2 SNEGSKA (reference sequence). In DNA form, the CDR3 reads TGCAGTGCTAGAGCCCTAGCGGGAGGATTCTACGAGCAGTACTTC. It encodes CSARALAGGFYEQYF.

V is TRBV28 and J is TRBJ2-7, with D possibly being TRBD1 (5 bases). CDR1 is MDHEN and CDR2 is SYDVKM in the germline V gene. The ends were cut back, 3 bases at V and 0 bases at J, with 9 bases in the middle. This CDR3 spans 14 amino acids. The CDR3 DNA is TGTGCCAGCAGTTTTCTGGACAACTCCTACGAGCAGTACTTC. It is translated as CASSFLDNSYEQYF.

CDR3 amino acids: CASSESGLAGAHTDTQYF. CDR3 nucleotide sequence: TGCGCCAGCAGTGAGTCCGGACTAGCGGGGGCCCACACAGATACGCAGTATTTT. The gene calls are TRBV10-1 and TRBJ2-3; 13 bases are shared with TRBD2. Germline values: CDR1 WNHNN, CDR2 SYGVQD (reference sequence). V trimming: 0 bases; J trimming: 2 bases; junction bases outside the gene matches: 5. This CDR3 comprises 18 residues.

This chain uses TRBV4-2 with TRBJ2-3; 12 bases are a match to TRBD2. This CDR3 comprises 17 residues. The germline CDR1 and CDR2 sequences are LGHNA and YNFKEQ. Losses at the gene ends were 0 bases for V and 4 bases for J; bases not matched to a gene: 5. CDR3 region: CASSQDALAGGPDTQYF. CDR3 coding DNA: TGTGCCAGCAGCCAAGATGCCCTAGCGGGGGGGCCAGATACGCAGTATTTT.

In this sample, this clonotype turned up a few times. J is TRBJ2-1 and V is TRBV12-3 or TRBV12-4, with TRBD2 matching 9 bases. V lost 8 bases to trimming and J lost 2 bases; unmatched junction nucleotides: 7. The CDR3 consists of 15 residues. The CDR3 DNA is TGTGCCAGCCGACGCGGCGGGGGGGCCTACAATGAGCAGTTCTTC. Protein product: CASRRGGGAYNEQFF.

This clonotype was seen more than once but under ten times. The chain is built from TRBV3-1 and TRBJ2-1, with 10 bases fitting TRBD1. This CDR3 is built from 15 residues. Looked up from germline, CDR1 is LGHDT and CDR2 is YNNKEL (reference sequence). Germline trimming cut 1 base from V and 8 bases from J; bases unmatched to any gene: 5. The CDR3 reads CASSQVGQGVDEQFF. Here the CDR3 DNA reads TGTGCCAGCAGCCAAGTAGGACAGGGGGTCGATGAGCAGTTCTTC.

This chain links TRBV19 with TRBJ1-5, with D uncertain. Per the germline V gene, CDR1 is LNHDA and CDR2 is SQIVND (reference sequence). V lost 5 bases and J 6 bases, leaving 8 bases between the germline ends. The CDR3 runs to 12 residues. The CDR3, as DNA: TGTGCCAGTAGTGAAAAGGCTCAGCCCCAGCATTTT. Amino acids: CASSEKAQPQHF.

This clonotype was counted ten times or more. The chain has TRBV29-1 and TRBJ2-1, with D possibly being TRBD1 (6 bases). V lost 6 bases, J lost 7 bases, and 19 bases lay in between. The CDR3 extends over 14 amino acids. The V gene's germline CDR1 is SQVTM and CDR2 ANQGSEA. DNA of the CDR3: TGCAGCGTAATGACAGGACCCCGCCTGAATGAGCAGTTCTTC. This translates into CSVMTGPRLNEQFF.

This clonotype was seen a handful of times. The chain couples TRBV6-5 to TRBJ2-7; 11 bases agree with TRBD1. J lost 6 bases, V lost 3 bases, and 10 bases had no gene match. CDR3 length: 16 amino acids. The germline V gene encodes CDR1 MNHEY and CDR2 SVGAGI. Here the CDR3 DNA reads TGTGCCAGCAGTTATCGGACAGGGGGCTTAAGTACCGAGCAGTACTTC. Translated, it gives CASSYRTGGLSTEQYF.

The sample holds many counts of this clonotype. This rearrangement joins TRBV30 to TRBJ1-2; a possible D gene is TRBD1 (6 bases). The V gene's germline CDR1 is GTSNPN and CDR2 SVGIG (reference sequence). V lost 7 bases to trimming and J lost 5 bases, with 20 bases between them. There are 14 residues in the CDR3. The CDR3 nucleotides read TGTGCCTCCCTGCTGACGACGGACAGTTATGGCTACACCTTC. Translation gives CASLLTTDSYGYTF. Combining the CDR3 with reference TRBV30 and TRBJ1-2 gives the whole variable domain SQTIHQWPATLVQPVGSPLSLECTVEGTSNPNLYWYRQAAGRGLQLLFYSVGIGQISSEVPQNLSASRPQDRQFILSSKKLLLSDSGFYLCASLLTTDSYGYTFGSGTRLTVV.

This clonotype was picked up many times. The V call is TRBV10-3, the J call TRBJ2-2; the D call may be TRBD1 or TRBD2 (5 bases each). The CDR3 runs 14 residues. Between the trimmed V and J ends, which lost 6 bases and 3 bases, there was a span of 11 bases. CDR1 ENHRY and CDR2 SYGVKD come from the germline V gene. CDR3 protein: CAIRGTLDTGELFF. The CDR3 nucleotides are TGTGCCATCAGAGGGACGTTAGACACCGGGGAGCTGTTTTTT.

This clonotype was observed at least ten times. The rearrangement uses TRBV7-9 and TRBJ2-1, with 8 positions matching TRBD2. V lost 1 base, J lost 4 bases, and 6 bases stayed unmatched. The CDR3 extends over 16 amino acids. Germline V gene data show CDR1 as SEHNR and CDR2 as FQNEAQ (reference sequence). CDR3 protein: CASSLVGAGEYNEQFF. The CDR3 nucleotides are TGTGCCAGCAGCTTAGTCGGAGCGGGAGAGTACAATGAGCAGTTCTTC.

There are many counts of this clonotype. The chain combines TRBV12-3 or TRBV12-4 with TRBJ1-5; perhaps TRBD1 as D (5 bases). V lost 7 bases and J lost 3, with 13 bases in between. The CDR3 covers 14 residues. CDR3 loop: CASTEEGNNQPQHF. As DNA, the CDR3 is TGTGCCAGCACCGAAGAGGGGAACAATCAGCCCCAGCATTTT.